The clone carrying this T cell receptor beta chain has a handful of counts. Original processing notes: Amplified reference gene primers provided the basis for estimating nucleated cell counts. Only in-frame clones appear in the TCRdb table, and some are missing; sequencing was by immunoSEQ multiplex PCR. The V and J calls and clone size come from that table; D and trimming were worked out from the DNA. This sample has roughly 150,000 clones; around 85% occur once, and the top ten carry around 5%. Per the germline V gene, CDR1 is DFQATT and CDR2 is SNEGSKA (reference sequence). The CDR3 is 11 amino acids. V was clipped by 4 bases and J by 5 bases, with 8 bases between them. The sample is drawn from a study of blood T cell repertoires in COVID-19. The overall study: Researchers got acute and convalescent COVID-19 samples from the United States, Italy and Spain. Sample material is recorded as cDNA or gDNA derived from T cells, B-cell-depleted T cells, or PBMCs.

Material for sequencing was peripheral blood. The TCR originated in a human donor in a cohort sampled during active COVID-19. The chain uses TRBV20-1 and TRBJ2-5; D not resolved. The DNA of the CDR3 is TGCAGTGCTATCCCTCGGGAGACCCAGTACTTC. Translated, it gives CSAIPRETQYF.